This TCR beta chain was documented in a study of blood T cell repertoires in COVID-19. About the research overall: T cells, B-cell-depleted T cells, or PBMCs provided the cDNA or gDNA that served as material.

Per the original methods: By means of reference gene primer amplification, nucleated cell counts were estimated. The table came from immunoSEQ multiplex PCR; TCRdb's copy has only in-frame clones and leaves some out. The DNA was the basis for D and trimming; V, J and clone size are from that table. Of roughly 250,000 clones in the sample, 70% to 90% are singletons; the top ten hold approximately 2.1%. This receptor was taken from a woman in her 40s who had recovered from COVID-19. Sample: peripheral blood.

For the CDR3, the DNA is TGTGCCAGCACCAAGGCAGGGGGACGTACCTACGAGCAGTACTTC. Its protein product is CASTKAGGRTYEQYF. This sequence joins TRBV2 and TRBJ2-7; 7 nucleotides match TRBD1. The trim removed 7 bases at V and 2 bases at J, leaving 11 bases unmatched. The germline gives CDR1 SNHLY, CDR2 FYNNEI. The CDR3 runs to 15 residues.